This is a list of T cell receptor beta chains from one sample in a study of cytomegalovirus exposure and HLA in healthy donors. Measured with immunoSEQ multiplex PCR; TCRdb has only the in-frame clones, and not every one. The table has over 100,000 clones, about 88% seen once. The sample consisted of PBMCs. These receptors all come from a woman aged 18-29 years in good health and CMV-seronegative. Both conserved end residues are part of each CDR3. The order of the fields is CDR3 protein, CDR3 DNA, V gene, clone size, D gene, J gene. A D gene is named only where the DNA matches it firmly. Clone sizes are given selectively: once, few, many, or a class where the clone is expanded.

CDR3 protein: CASSLGDSGGGETQYF
CDR3 DNA: TGCGCCAGCAGCTTGGGGGATAGCGGGGGAGGAGAGACCCAGTACTTC
V gene: TRBV5-1
clone size: -
D gene: TRBD2
J gene: TRBJ2-5

CDR3 protein: CASSGLPGNTIYF
CDR3 DNA: TGTGCCAGCAGTGGCCTACCCGGAAACACCATATATTTT
V gene: TRBV2
clone size: -
D gene: -
J gene: TRBJ1-3

CDR3 protein: CASGEGGSTDTQYF
CDR3 DNA: TGTGCCAGCGGGGAGGGGGGGAGCACAGATACGCAGTATTTT
V gene: TRBV7-6
clone size: -
D gene: -
J gene: TRBJ2-3

CDR3 protein: CASSDSSSGELFF
CDR3 DNA: TGTGCCAGCAGTGACTCTAGCTCCGGGGAGCTGTTTTTT
V gene: TRBV6-4
clone size: -
D gene: -
J gene: TRBJ2-2

CDR3 protein: CASSQGRGRHEQYF
CDR3 DNA: TGCGCCAGCAGCCAAGGCAGGGGGCGCCACGAGCAGTACTTC
V gene: TRBV4-1
clone size: -
D gene: TRBD1
J gene: TRBJ2-7

CDR3 protein: CASSKLRPPLSYGPRAEAFF
CDR3 DNA: TGTGCCAGCAGCAAATTAAGGCCCCCTTTATCTTACGGCCCGAGGGCTGAAGCTTTCTTT
V gene: TRBV21-1
clone size: -
D gene: -
J gene: TRBJ1-1

CDR3 protein: CASSVPGQTNYGYTF
CDR3 DNA: TGTGCCAGCAGCGTACCGGGACAGACTAACTATGGCTACACCTTC
V gene: TRBV5-4
clone size: -
D gene: TRBD1
J gene: TRBJ1-2

CDR3 protein: CASGSALAGGGYEQYF
CDR3 DNA: TGTGCCAGCGGGAGTGCGTTAGCGGGGGGAGGTTACGAGCAGTACTTC
V gene: TRBV7-9
clone size: -
D gene: TRBD2
J gene: TRBJ2-7

CDR3 protein: CASSSESGGAQYF
CDR3 DNA: TGTGCCAGCAGTTCAGAAAGCGGGGGGGCGCAGTATTTT
V gene: TRBV6-5
clone size: once
D gene: TRBD2
J gene: TRBJ2-3

CDR3 protein: CSAPQRETQYF
CDR3 DNA: TGCAGTGCTCCCCAGAGGGAGACCCAGTACTTC
V gene: TRBV20-1
clone size: -
D gene: -
J gene: TRBJ2-5

CDR3 protein: CASSATGGLTEAFF
CDR3 DNA: TGTGCCAGCAGCGCCACAGGGGGTTTAACTGAAGCTTTCTTT
V gene: TRBV14
clone size: -
D gene: TRBD1
J gene: TRBJ1-1

CDR3 protein: CASSMYRTADSTNEKLFF
CDR3 DNA: TGCGCCAGCAGCATGTATCGGACAGCAGATTCTACTAATGAAAAACTGTTTTTT
V gene: TRBV4-1
clone size: -
D gene: -
J gene: TRBJ1-4

CDR3 protein: CASSTKQGAGEKLFF
CDR3 DNA: TGTGCCAGCAGCACGAAACAGGGGGCGGGTGAAAAACTGTTTTTT
V gene: TRBV5-4
clone size: -
D gene: TRBD1
J gene: TRBJ1-4

CDR3 protein: CASSFREGTEAFF
CDR3 DNA: TGCGCCAGCAGCTTTAGAGAGGGCACTGAAGCTTTCTTT
V gene: TRBV5-1
clone size: -
D gene: -
J gene: TRBJ1-1

CDR3 protein: CASSFLEFEAFF
CDR3 DNA: TGTGCCAGCAGCTTTCTGGAGTTTGAAGCTTTCTTT
V gene: TRBV11-2
clone size: -
D gene: -
J gene: TRBJ1-1

CDR3 protein: CASSRSGGEGEQFF
CDR3 DNA: TGTGCCAGCAGCCGTAGCGGGGGAGAAGGTGAGCAGTTCTTC
V gene: TRBV7-3
clone size: -
D gene: TRBD2
J gene: TRBJ2-1

CDR3 protein: CASSPEGGNYGYTF
CDR3 DNA: TGTGCCAGCTCACCGGAGGGCGGTAACTATGGCTACACCTTC
V gene: TRBV18
clone size: -
D gene: -
J gene: TRBJ1-2

CDR3 protein: CASSLSLAGAPLYEQYF
CDR3 DNA: TGTGCCAGCAGTTTAAGCCTAGCGGGGGCCCCACTCTACGAGCAGTACTTC
V gene: TRBV27
clone size: -
D gene: TRBD2
J gene: TRBJ2-7

CDR3 protein: CASSLELVLADDTQYF
CDR3 DNA: TGTGCCAGCAGCTTGGAGCTGGTCCTAGCAGATGATACGCAGTATTTT
V gene: TRBV5-4
clone size: once
D gene: -
J gene: TRBJ2-3

CDR3 protein: CASSPGGGPGYTF
CDR3 DNA: TGTGCCAGCAGCCCCGGGGGGGGGCCTGGCTACACCTTC
V gene: TRBV7-9
clone size: -
D gene: -
J gene: TRBJ1-2

CDR3 protein: CASSYLEGNEKLFF
CDR3 DNA: TGTGCCAGCAGTTACCTGGAGGGTAATGAAAAACTGTTTTTT
V gene: TRBV6-5
clone size: once
D gene: -
J gene: TRBJ1-4

CDR3 protein: CSVVEEFSGNTIYF
CDR3 DNA: TGCAGCGTTGTAGAGGAGTTCTCTGGAAACACCATATATTTT
V gene: TRBV29-1
clone size: -
D gene: -
J gene: TRBJ1-3

CDR3 protein: CASSVGTSGGETQYF
CDR3 DNA: TGTGCCAGCAGCGTAGGGACTAGCGGGGGGGAGACCCAGTACTTC
V gene: TRBV9
clone size: -
D gene: TRBD2
J gene: TRBJ2-5

CDR3 protein: CASGAGGPDEQFF
CDR3 DNA: TGTGCCTCAGGAGCGGGGGGGCCCGATGAGCAGTTCTTC
V gene: TRBV10-3
clone size: -
D gene: TRBD2
J gene: TRBJ2-1

CDR3 protein: CASSPREGQGSEQYF
CDR3 DNA: TGTGCCAGCTCACCCCGTGAGGGACAGGGGTCCGAGCAGTACTTC
V gene: TRBV18
clone size: few
D gene: TRBD1
J gene: TRBJ2-7

CDR3 protein: CASSAYLGQGGEKLFF
CDR3 DNA: TGTGCCAGTAGTGCCTACCTAGGACAGGGAGGGGAAAAACTGTTTTTT
V gene: TRBV19
clone size: -
D gene: TRBD1
J gene: TRBJ1-4

CDR3 protein: CASSPGESLEAFF
CDR3 DNA: TGTGCCAGCAGCCCCGGTGAAAGCTTGGAAGCTTTCTTT
V gene: TRBV7-9
clone size: -
D gene: -
J gene: TRBJ1-1

CDR3 protein: CSGRQGASEKLFF
CDR3 DNA: TGCAGCGGAAGACAGGGGGCATCCGAAAAACTGTTTTTT
V gene: TRBV29-1
clone size: -
D gene: TRBD1
J gene: TRBJ1-4

CDR3 protein: CASSIVPGETQYF
CDR3 DNA: TGTGCCAGTAGTATAGTTCCGGGGGAGACCCAGTACTTC
V gene: TRBV19
clone size: -
D gene: -
J gene: TRBJ2-5

CDR3 protein: CASSQEGGNNYGYTF
CDR3 DNA: TGCGCCAGCAGCCAAGAGGGAGGCAATAACTATGGCTACACCTTC
V gene: TRBV4-1
clone size: -
D gene: -
J gene: TRBJ1-2

CDR3 protein: CASSPGLAGYEQYF
CDR3 DNA: TGCGCCAGCAGCCCAGGACTAGCGGGGTACGAGCAGTACTTC
V gene: TRBV4-1
clone size: few
D gene: TRBD2
J gene: TRBJ2-7

CDR3 protein: CASSLGIAGTDTQYF
CDR3 DNA: TGCGCCAGCAGCTTGGGGATAGCGGGAACAGATACGCAGTATTTT
V gene: TRBV5-1
clone size: -
D gene: TRBD2
J gene: TRBJ2-3

CDR3 protein: CASSMTPPQGYGYTF
CDR3 DNA: TGTGCCAGTAGTATGACCCCCCCACAGGGCTATGGCTACACCTTC
V gene: TRBV19
clone size: -
D gene: -
J gene: TRBJ1-2

CDR3 protein: CASSEYLAGGTDTQYF
CDR3 DNA: TGTGCCAGCAGTGAATACCTAGCGGGGGGCACAGATACGCAGTATTTT
V gene: TRBV9
clone size: -
D gene: TRBD2
J gene: TRBJ2-3

CDR3 protein: CASSLAGTGYSPLHF
CDR3 DNA: TGTGCCAGCAGTTTGGCAGGGACAGGGTACTCACCCCTCCACTTT
V gene: TRBV27
clone size: few
D gene: TRBD1
J gene: TRBJ1-6

CDR3 protein: CASSWGLEQYF
CDR3 DNA: TGTGCCAGCAGTTGGGGGCTCGAGCAGTACTTC
V gene: TRBV27
clone size: -
D gene: -
J gene: TRBJ2-7

CDR3 protein: CASISGEGQPQHF
CDR3 DNA: TGTGCCAGTATTTCGGGTGAGGGTCAGCCCCAGCATTTT
V gene: TRBV19
clone size: -
D gene: -
J gene: TRBJ1-5

CDR3 protein: CASSAEGGAEAFF
CDR3 DNA: TGTGCCAGCAGCGCAGAAGGAGGCGCTGAAGCTTTCTTT
V gene: TRBV6-1
clone size: -
D gene: -
J gene: TRBJ1-1

CDR3 protein: CASTSGTGVGNTIYF
CDR3 DNA: TGTGCCAGCACCTCGGGGACAGGGGTCGGAAACACCATATATTTT
V gene: TRBV2
clone size: once
D gene: TRBD1
J gene: TRBJ1-3

CDR3 protein: CASSLGQAYTDTQYF
CDR3 DNA: TGCGCCAGCAGCTTGGGACAGGCCTACACAGATACGCAGTATTTT
V gene: TRBV5-1
clone size: -
D gene: -
J gene: TRBJ2-3

CDR3 protein: CASSGQGRETQYF
CDR3 DNA: TGTGCCAGTAGCGGACAGGGGAGGGAGACCCAGTACTTC
V gene: TRBV19
clone size: -
D gene: TRBD1
J gene: TRBJ2-5

CDR3 protein: CASSPITGFHGYTF
CDR3 DNA: TGTGCCAGCAGTCCTATCACAGGGTTCCATGGCTACACCTTC
V gene: TRBV6-6
clone size: -
D gene: -
J gene: TRBJ1-2

CDR3 protein: CASSLGQGDRNEKLFF
CDR3 DNA: TGCGCCAGCAGCTTGGGACAGGGGGACCGAAATGAAAAACTGTTTTTT
V gene: TRBV5-1
clone size: -
D gene: TRBD1
J gene: TRBJ1-4

CDR3 protein: CAISGEGAFSGNTIYF
CDR3 DNA: TGTGCCATCAGTGGGGAGGGAGCCTTCTCTGGAAACACCATATATTTT
V gene: TRBV10-3
clone size: -
D gene: -
J gene: TRBJ1-3

CDR3 protein: CASIPGHSGGADTQYF
CDR3 DNA: TGTGCCAGCATCCCGGGCCATAGCGGGGGGGCAGATACGCAGTATTTT
V gene: TRBV9
clone size: once
D gene: TRBD2
J gene: TRBJ2-3

CDR3 protein: CATKPGLNTEAFF
CDR3 DNA: TGCGCCACCAAACCAGGGTTGAACACTGAAGCTTTCTTT
V gene: TRBV5-1
clone size: -
D gene: -
J gene: TRBJ1-1

CDR3 protein: CASSSRGKVANSPLHF
CDR3 DNA: TGTGCCAGCAGTAGCCGGGGGAAGGTGGCTAATTCACCCCTCCACTTT
V gene: TRBV2
clone size: -
D gene: -
J gene: TRBJ1-6

CDR3 protein: CASSLTGAGETQYF
CDR3 DNA: TGTGCCAGTAGCCTGACAGGGGCTGGGGAGACCCAGTACTTC
V gene: TRBV19
clone size: -
D gene: TRBD1
J gene: TRBJ2-5

CDR3 protein: CASKSLQVSPLHF
CDR3 DNA: TGTGCCAGCAAATCGTTACAGGTTTCACCCCTCCACTTT
V gene: TRBV6-6
clone size: few
D gene: -
J gene: TRBJ1-6

CDR3 protein: CASSSGVDRVYDEQYF
CDR3 DNA: TGTGCCAGCAGTTCGGGGGTAGACAGGGTATATGACGAGCAGTACTTC
V gene: TRBV6-5
clone size: -
D gene: -
J gene: TRBJ2-7

CDR3 protein: CASSQDLLTYGYTF
CDR3 DNA: TGTGCCAGCAGCCAAGATTTGTTGACTTACGGCTACACCTTC
V gene: TRBV14
clone size: -
D gene: -
J gene: TRBJ1-2

CDR3 protein: CASSVAAGPEAFF
CDR3 DNA: TGTGCCAGCAGCGTAGCGGCAGGCCCAGAGGCTTTCTTT
V gene: TRBV9
clone size: -
D gene: -
J gene: TRBJ1-1

CDR3 protein: CSVEDADRASNEQFF
CDR3 DNA: TGCAGCGTTGAAGATGCCGACAGGGCCTCCAATGAGCAGTTCTTC
V gene: TRBV29-1
clone size: once
D gene: TRBD1
J gene: TRBJ2-1